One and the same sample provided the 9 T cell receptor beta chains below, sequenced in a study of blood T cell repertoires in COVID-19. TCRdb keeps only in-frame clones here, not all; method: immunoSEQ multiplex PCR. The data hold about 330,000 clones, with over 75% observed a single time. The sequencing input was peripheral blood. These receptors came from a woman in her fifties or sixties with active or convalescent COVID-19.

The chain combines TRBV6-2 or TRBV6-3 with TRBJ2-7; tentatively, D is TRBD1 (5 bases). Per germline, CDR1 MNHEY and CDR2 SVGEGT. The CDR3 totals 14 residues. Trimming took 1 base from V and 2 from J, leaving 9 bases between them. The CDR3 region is CASSYLGPPYEQYF. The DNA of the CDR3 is TGTGCCAGCAGTTACTTGGGGCCCCCCTACGAGCAGTACTTC.

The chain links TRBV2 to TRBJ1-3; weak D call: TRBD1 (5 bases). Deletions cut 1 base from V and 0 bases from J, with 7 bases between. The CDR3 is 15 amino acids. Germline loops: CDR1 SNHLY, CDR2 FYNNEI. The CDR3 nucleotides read TGTGCCAGCAGTGAAGGGGGCGGCTCTGGAAACACCATATATTTT. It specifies CASSEGGGSGNTIYF.

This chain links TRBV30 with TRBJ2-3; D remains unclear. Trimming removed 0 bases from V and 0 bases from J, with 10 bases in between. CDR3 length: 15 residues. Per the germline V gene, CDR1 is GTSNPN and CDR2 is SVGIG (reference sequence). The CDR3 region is CAWSVLAVSTDTQYF. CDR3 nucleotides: TGTGCCTGGAGTGTACTCGCGGTTAGCACAGATACGCAGTATTTT.

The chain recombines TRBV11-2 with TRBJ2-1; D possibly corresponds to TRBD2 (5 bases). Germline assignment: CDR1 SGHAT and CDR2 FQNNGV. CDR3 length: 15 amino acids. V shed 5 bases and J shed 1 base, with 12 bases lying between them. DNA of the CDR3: TGTGCCAGCAGCCCAAGCGGAGTTTCCTACAATGAGCAGTTCTTC. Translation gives CASSPSGVSYNEQFF.

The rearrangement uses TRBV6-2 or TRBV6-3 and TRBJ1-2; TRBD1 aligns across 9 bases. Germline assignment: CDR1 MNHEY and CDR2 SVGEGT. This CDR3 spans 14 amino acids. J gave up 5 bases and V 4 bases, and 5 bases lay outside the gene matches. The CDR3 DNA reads TGTGCCAGCAGTTTGGGACAGGGTGTTTATGGCTACACCTTC. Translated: CASSLGQGVYGYTF.

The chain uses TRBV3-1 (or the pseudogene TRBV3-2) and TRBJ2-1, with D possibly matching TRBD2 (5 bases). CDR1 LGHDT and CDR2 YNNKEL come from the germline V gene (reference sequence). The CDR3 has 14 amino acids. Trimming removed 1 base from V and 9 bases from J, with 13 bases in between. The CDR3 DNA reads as TGTGCCAGCAGCCAAGCATCCGGGATAATTGAGCAGTTCTTC. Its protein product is CASSQASGIIEQFF.

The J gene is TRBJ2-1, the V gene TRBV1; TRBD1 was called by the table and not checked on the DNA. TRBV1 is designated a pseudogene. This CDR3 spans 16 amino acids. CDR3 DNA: TGCACCAGCAGCCATCCCCGGGTGGTCAGGGGGAATGAGCAGTTCTTC. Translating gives CTSSHPRVVRGNEQFF.

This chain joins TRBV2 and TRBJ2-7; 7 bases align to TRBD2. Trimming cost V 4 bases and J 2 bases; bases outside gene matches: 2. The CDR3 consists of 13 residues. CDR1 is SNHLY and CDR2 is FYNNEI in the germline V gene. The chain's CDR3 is CASSVGGAYEQYF. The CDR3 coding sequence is TGTGCCAGCAGTGTGGGGGGGGCCTACGAGCAGTACTTC.

CDR3: CASSRTGNTGELFF. The CDR3 DNA is TGTGCCAGCAGCCGGACAGGGAACACCGGGGAGCTGTTTTTT. This chain links TRBV11-3 with TRBJ2-2; 7 nucleotides align to TRBD1. The length of the CDR3 is 14 residues. Germline trimming cut 5 bases from V and 1 base from J; bases unmatched to any gene: 1. Germline loops: CDR1 SGHNT, CDR2 YENEEA.